This TCR beta chain was retrieved from a study of shared clonotypes between healthy human individuals (dated by TCRdb to the early 2020s). Background for the entire study: Two women and a few men aged 18 to 49 years were included in the cohort. For each donor, three plates each were used for CD4 naive and CD4 memory, two plates were used for CD8 naive, and one plate was used for CD8 memory. The study deeply sequenced blood TCR repertoires of five healthy adults to estimate repertoire size and the extent of clonotype sharing between individuals. To increase sequencing depth and limit assay-specific biases, TCR repertoire library preparation and sequencing were carried out by different laboratories using diverse techniques. Each donor's leukapheresis produced roughly between roughly 0.94 and 9.5 billion PBMCs.

On the study overall, not on this receptor specifically: Incomplete sequencing was indicated by rarefaction of sorted-subset datasets, despite the large sequencing depth. Larger estimated clonotype richness was generally found for naive subsets than for memory subsets. The small number of donors limited the genetic and exposure-history diversity represented. Across a handful of donors, approximately 4.9% of naive CD4, 3% to 3.5% of naive CD8, 2% to 2.5% of memory CD4, and approximately 0.42% of memory CD8 clonotypes were shared. Compared with non-shared clonotypes, clonotypes shared by all four sorted-subset donors had higher generation probabilities. Sampling was limited to blood, and TCR repertoires in tissue likely differ from TCR repertoires in blood. Pairwise subsampling led to the expectation that sequencing depth would affect the degree of clonotype sharing among donors.

TCR CDR3 regions were amplified from genomic DNA by multiplex PCR using the deep immunoSEQ assay. For each cell subset, the extracted genomic DNA was distributed evenly across all wells of several immunoSEQ 96-well plates, and each plate served as one replicate. For sorted subsets, roughly 200 ng of genomic DNA, equivalent to 25,000 to 30,000 T cell genomes, went into each replicate PCR. The purified libraries were quantified using a Qubit 3.0 fluorometer, sized with a Bioanalyzer 2100, and then quantified again using the KAPA Library Quantification kit. A separate single-read 150-cycle Illumina NextSeq 550 flow cell was used to sequence each immunoSEQ 96-well plate. Per the authors' processing: The immunoSEQ output contained only junctional sequences without quality scores, so filtering could not match that applied to full-length reads. Sequences were annotated with PyIR, a Python wrapper for IgBLAST v1.9, using IMGT germline references to assign V/J genes and CDR3. Reads were filtered out if the reads had weak V/J assignments (E-value above 1e-6), no CDR3, stop codons, out-of-frame junctions, or ambiguous translated residues. V3J clonotypes were defined as sequences sharing an identical inferred V gene, J gene, and CDR3 amino acid sequence. To compute the percentage overlap between repertoires, the number of shared unique clonotypes was divided by the size of the smaller repertoire. RTK rarefaction, the Chao1 estimator, and Recon v2.1 estimates of unobserved clonotypes were used to assess repertoire richness. Generation probabilities were computed with OLGA for all TCRbeta clonotypes obtained by the gDNA method from four donors. In its TCRdb copy, this immuneACCESS table keeps in-frame sequences only and misses some clones. Where compared with another copy, unresolved V genes explain less than half of these, and the others have no known cause. V, J and clone size reflect that table, while D and trimming were determined from the DNA. The sample profile shows 2 million to 2.5 million clones; approximately 95% of them were found once. In total, the top ten clones hold 0.13% of the sample.

On this clone itself: Its specific antigen is unknown. Nothing much larger sits one base from this clone, and base qualities are not available.

The donors were healthy, HIV-negative adults who had no recently reported acute infections or vaccinations. All donors were Caucasian adults living in Nashville, Tennessee, USA. CD4+ T cells were enriched by magnetic negative selection; naive cells were then positively selected on CD45RA, and the negative fraction formed the memory subset. Blood was collected by leukapheresis, and PBMCs were isolated by Ficoll-Histopaque density gradient centrifugation and then cryopreserved in liquid nitrogen vapor phase. Analytical flow cytometry was used to check the purity and quantity of each magnetically sorted T cell population. From each sorted fraction, genomic DNA was isolated and quantified by UV absorbance on a Nanodrop 2000c. Sequences LNHDA (CDR1) and SQIVND (CDR2) are obtained from the germline V gene (reference sequence). The CDR3 holds 14 amino acids from the cysteine to the phenylalanine. The DNA shown is the 42-base CDR3, in frame from base 1. V is clipped by 5 bases and J by 4 bases, and the sequence between their germline boundaries is 13 bases long.

Specimen: naive CD4+ T cells sorted from blood. The sample's cell subset or site, from its label and the paper: CD45RA+ positively selected. The origin of this receptor is a man younger than 35 in good health. The chain was built from TRBV19 and TRBJ2-3, with the D gene uncertain. The nucleotide sequence is given as TGTGCCAGTAGTTCGGGCCCGCGCGCAGATACGCAGTATTTT. This encodes CASSSGPRADTQYF.